This TCR beta chain was documented in a study of beta chain features in type 1 diabetes. General study results and limits: For Type 1 diabetes patients, all four CD4+ subsets carried TCRB CDR3s that were moderately but significantly shorter.

V lost 7 bases, J lost 5 bases, and 11 bases stayed unmatched. The CDR3 spans 15 residues. Germline CDR1 MDHEN, CDR2 SYDVKM. Comments on this clone: Its antigen is undetermined.

The investigators reverse transcribed all of the isolated RNA, so they sequenced expressed TCRB transcripts. The repertoire was sequenced with immunoSEQ multiplex PCR; TCRdb's copy has only in-frame clones and lacks some. The profile shows roughly 150,000 clones, 9% of them singletons. J is TRBJ1-2 and V is TRBV28; 9 bases agree with TRBD1. The sample comprised central memory CD4+ T cells from blood. The origin of this receptor is a woman between 25 and 40 years old with type 1 diabetes. The CDR3 DNA is TGTGCCAGCACCGCGCTGGACAGGGGTTCTTATGGCTACACCTTC. Its protein product is CASTALDRGSYGYTF.